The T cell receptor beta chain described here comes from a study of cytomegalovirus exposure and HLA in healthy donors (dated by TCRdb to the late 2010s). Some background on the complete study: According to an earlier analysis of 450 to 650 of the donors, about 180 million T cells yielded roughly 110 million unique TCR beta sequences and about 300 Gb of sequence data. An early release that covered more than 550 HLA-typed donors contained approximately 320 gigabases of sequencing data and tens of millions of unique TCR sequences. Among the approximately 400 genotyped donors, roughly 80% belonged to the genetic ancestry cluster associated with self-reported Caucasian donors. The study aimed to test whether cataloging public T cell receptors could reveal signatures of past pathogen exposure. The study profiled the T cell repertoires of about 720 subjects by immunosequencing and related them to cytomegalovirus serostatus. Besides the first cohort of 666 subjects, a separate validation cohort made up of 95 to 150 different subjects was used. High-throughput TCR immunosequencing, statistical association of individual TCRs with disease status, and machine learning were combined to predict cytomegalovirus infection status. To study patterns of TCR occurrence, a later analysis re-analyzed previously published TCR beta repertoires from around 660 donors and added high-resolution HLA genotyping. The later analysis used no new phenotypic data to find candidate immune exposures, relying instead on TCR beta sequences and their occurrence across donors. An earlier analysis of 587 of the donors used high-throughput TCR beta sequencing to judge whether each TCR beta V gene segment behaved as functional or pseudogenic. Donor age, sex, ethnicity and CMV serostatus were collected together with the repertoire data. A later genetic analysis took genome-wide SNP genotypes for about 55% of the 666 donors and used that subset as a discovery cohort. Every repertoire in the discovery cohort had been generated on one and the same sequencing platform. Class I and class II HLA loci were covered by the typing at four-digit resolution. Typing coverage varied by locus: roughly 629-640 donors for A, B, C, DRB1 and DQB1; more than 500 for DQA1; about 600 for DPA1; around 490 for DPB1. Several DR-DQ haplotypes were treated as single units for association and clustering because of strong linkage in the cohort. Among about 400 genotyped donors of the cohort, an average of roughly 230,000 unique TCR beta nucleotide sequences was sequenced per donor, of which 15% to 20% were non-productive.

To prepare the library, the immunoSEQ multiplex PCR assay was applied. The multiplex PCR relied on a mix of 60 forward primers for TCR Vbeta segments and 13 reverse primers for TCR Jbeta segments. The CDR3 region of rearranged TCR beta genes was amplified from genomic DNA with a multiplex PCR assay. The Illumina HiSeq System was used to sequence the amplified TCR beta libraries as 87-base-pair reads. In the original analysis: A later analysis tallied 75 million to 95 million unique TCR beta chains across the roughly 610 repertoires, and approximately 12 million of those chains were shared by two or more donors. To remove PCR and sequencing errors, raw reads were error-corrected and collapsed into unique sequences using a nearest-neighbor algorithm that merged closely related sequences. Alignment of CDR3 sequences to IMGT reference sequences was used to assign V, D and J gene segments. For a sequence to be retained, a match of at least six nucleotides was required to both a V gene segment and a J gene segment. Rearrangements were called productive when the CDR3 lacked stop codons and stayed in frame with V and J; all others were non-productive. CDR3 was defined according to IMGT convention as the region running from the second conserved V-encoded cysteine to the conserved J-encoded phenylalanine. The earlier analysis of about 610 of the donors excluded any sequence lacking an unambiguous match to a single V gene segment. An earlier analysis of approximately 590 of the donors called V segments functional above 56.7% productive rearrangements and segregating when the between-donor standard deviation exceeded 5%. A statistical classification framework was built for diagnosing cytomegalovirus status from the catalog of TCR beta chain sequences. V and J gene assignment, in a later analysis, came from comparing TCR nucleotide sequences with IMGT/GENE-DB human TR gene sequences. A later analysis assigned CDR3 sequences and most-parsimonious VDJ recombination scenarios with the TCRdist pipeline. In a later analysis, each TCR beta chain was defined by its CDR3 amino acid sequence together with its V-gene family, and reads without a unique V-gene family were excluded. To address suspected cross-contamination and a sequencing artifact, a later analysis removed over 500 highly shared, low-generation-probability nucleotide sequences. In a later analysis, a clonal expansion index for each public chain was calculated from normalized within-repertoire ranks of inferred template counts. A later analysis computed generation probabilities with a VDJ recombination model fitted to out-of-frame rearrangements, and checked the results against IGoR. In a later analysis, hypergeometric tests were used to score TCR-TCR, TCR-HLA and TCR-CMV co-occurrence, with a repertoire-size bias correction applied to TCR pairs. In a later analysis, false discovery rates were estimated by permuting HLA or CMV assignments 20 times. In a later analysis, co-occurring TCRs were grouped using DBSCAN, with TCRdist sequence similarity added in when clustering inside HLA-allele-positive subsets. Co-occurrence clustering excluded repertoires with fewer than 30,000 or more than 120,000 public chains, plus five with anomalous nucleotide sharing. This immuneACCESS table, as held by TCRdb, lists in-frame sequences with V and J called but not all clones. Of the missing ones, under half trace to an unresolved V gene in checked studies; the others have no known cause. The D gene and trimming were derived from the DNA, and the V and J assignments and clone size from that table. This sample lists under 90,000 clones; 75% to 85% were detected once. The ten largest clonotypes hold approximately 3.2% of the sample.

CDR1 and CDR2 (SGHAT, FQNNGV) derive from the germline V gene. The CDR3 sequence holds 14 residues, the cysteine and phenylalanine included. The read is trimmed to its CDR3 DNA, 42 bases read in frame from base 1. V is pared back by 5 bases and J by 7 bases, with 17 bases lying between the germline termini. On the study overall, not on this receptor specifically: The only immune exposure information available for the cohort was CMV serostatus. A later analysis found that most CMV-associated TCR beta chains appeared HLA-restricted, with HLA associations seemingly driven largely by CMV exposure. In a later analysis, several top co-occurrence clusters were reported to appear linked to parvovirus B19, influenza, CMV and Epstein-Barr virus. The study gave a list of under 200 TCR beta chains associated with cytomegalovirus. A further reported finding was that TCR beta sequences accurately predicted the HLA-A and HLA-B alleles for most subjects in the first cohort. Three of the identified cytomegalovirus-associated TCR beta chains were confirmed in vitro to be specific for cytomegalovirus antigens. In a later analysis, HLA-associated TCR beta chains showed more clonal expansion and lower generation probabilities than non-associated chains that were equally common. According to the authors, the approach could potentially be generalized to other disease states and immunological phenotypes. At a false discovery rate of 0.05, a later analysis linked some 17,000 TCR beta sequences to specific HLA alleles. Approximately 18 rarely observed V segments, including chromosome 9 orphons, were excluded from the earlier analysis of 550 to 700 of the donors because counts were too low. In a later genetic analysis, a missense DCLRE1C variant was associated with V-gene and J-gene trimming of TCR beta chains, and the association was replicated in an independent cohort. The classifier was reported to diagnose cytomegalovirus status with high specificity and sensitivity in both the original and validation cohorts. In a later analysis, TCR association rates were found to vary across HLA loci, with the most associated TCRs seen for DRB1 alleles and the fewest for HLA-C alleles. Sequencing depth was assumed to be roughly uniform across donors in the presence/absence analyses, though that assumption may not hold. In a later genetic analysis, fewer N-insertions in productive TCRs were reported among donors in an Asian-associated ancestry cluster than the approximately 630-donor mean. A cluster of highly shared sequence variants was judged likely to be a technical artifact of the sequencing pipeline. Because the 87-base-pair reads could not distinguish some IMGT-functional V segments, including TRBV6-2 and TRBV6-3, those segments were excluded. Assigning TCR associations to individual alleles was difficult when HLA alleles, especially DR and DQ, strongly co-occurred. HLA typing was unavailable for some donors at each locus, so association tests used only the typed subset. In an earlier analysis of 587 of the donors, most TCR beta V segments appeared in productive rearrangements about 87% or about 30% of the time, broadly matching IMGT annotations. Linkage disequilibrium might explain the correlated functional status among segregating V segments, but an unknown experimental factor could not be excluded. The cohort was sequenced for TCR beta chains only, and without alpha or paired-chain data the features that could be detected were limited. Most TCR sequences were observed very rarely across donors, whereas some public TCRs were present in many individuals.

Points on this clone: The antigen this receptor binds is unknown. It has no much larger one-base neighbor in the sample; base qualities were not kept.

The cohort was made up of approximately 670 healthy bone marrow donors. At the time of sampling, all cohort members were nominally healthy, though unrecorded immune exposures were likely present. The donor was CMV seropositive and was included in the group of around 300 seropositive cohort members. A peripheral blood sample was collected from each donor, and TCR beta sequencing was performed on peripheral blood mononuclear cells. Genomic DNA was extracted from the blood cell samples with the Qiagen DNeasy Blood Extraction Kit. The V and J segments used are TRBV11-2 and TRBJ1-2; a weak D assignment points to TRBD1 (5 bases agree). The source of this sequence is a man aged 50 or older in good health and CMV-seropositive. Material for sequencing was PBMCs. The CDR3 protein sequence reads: CASSTIGAWSGYTF. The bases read TGTGCCAGCAGCACCATAGGGGCCTGGAGTGGCTACACCTTC.